The rows below give T cell receptor beta chains drawn from one sample of a study of shared clonotypes between healthy human individuals. The repertoire was sequenced with immunoSEQ multiplex PCR; TCRdb's copy has only in-frame clones and lacks some. The sample shows about 2.4 million clones, over 85% of them seen only once. The sequencing input was naive CD4+ T cells from PBMCs. These receptors were collected from a man aged 18 to 30 in good health. Some clones in this sample may be carry-over from other donors' samples. The CDR3 runs from the conserved cysteine through the conserved F or W. The D gene is left open where the match is weak. Not every row has a clone size; where given, it reads once, few, many or a size class.

clone size,J gene,D gene,V gene,CDR3 protein,CDR3 DNA
-,TRBJ2-3,TRBD2,TRBV27,CASSLSPLAVTDTQYF,TGTGCCAGCAGTTTATCGCCACTAGCGGTGACAGATACGCAGTATTTT
-,TRBJ2-3,-,TRBV5-1,CASSLIRPDRISTDTQYF,TGCGCCAGCAGCCTTATTAGACCCGACAGGATAAGCACAGATACGCAGTATTTT
-,TRBJ2-3,TRBD2,TRBV2,CASSEGGLGTDTQYF,TGTGCCAGCAGTGAAGGGGGACTAGGCACAGATACGCAGTATTTT
-,TRBJ2-7,-,TRBV19,CASSERQGQSRQYF,TGTGCCAGTAGTGAAAGGCAGGGCCAATCGAGGCAGTACTTC
-,TRBJ2-7,-,TRBV2,CASRLANIPYNEQYF,TGTGCCAGCAGGTTGGCGAATATCCCTTATAACGAGCAGTACTTC
-,TRBJ2-2,TRBD1,TRBV7-9,CASSSQTGGTGELFF,TGTGCCAGCAGCTCCCAGACAGGGGGCACCGGGGAGCTGTTTTTT
-,TRBJ2-7,-,TRBV27,CASSFPDSRVQYF,TGTGCCAGCAGTTTCCCGGATTCCCGGGTGCAGTACTTC
-,TRBJ1-2,TRBD1,TRBV5-1,CASSQDRAGYTF,TGCGCCAGCAGCCAGGACAGGGCCGGCTACACCTTC
-,TRBJ1-4,-,TRBV5-6,CASSGLGGAANEKLFF,TGTGCCAGCAGCGGACTGGGGGGCGCAGCTAATGAAAAACTGTTTTTT
-,TRBJ1-5,TRBD1,TRBV4-3,CASSQDLSAGGMSNQPQHF,TGCGCCAGCAGCCAAGATTTGTCGGCAGGGGGAATGAGCAATCAGCCCCAGCATTTT
-,TRBJ2-1,-,TRBV14,CASSQVAGNNNEQFF,TGTGCCAGCAGCCAAGTCGCAGGGAATAACAATGAGCAGTTCTTC
-,TRBJ1-2,TRBD1,TRBV7-2,CASSPWTGVGSNYGYTF,TGTGCCAGCAGCCCTTGGACAGGGGTTGGTTCCAACTATGGCTACACCTTC
-,TRBJ1-2,-,TRBV7-8,CASSSVRSNYGYTF,TGTGCCAGCAGCTCCGTCCGTTCTAACTATGGCTACACCTTC
-,TRBJ2-1,-,TRBV10-1,CASSSLEYNEQFF,TGCGCCAGCAGTTCCCTAGAGTACAATGAGCAGTTCTTC
-,TRBJ2-2,TRBD2,TRBV18,CASSPSGTLNTGELFF,TGTGCCAGCTCACCAAGCGGGACTCTGAACACCGGGGAGCTGTTTTTT
once,TRBJ2-7,-,TRBV28,CASSPLPGLSYEQYF,TGTGCCAGCAGTCCACTCCCGGGCCTCTCCTACGAGCAGTACTTC
-,TRBJ1-2,TRBD1,TRBV5-6,CASSRGDRVYGYTF,TGTGCCAGCAGCAGGGGGGACAGGGTTTATGGCTACACCTTC
-,TRBJ2-1,-,TRBV30,CAWSVALTGSSYNEQFF,TGTGCCTGGAGTGTAGCCCTCACGGGTAGCTCCTACAATGAGCAGTTCTTC
once,TRBJ2-3,TRBD1,TRBV4-1,CASSQGTGATTDTQYF,TGCGCCAGCAGCCAAGGGACAGGGGCGACCACAGATACGCAGTATTTT
-,TRBJ2-5,-,TRBV9,CASSVRGAPELETQYF,TGTGCCAGCAGCGTAAGGGGGGCCCCAGAGTTGGAGACCCAGTACTTC
-,TRBJ2-1,-,TRBV20-1,CSAGLYNEQFF,TGCAGTGCTGGACTATACAATGAGCAGTTCTTC
-,TRBJ1-1,-,TRBV11-2,CASSIGENTEAFF,TGTGCCAGCAGTATCGGGGAGAACACTGAAGCTTTCTTT
-,TRBJ2-6,-,TRBV7-9,CASSSFLSTWANVLTF,TGTGCCAGCAGCTCCTTCCTGTCGACCTGGGCCAACGTCCTGACTTTC
few,TRBJ1-1,-,TRBV18,CASSPPITGIEAFF,TGTGCCAGCTCACCACCGATCACAGGGATTGAAGCTTTCTTT
-,TRBJ1-4,-,TRBV18,CASSPSTGKSATNEKLFF,TGTGCCAGCTCACCGTCTACAGGGAAGAGTGCAACTAATGAAAAACTGTTTTTT
-,TRBJ1-2,TRBD1,TRBV6-1,CASRAGQGAYYGYTF,TGTGCCAGCAGAGCAGGACAGGGGGCTTACTATGGCTACACCTTC
-,TRBJ2-1,-,TRBV28,CASSPAGTVNEQFF,TGTGCCAGCAGTCCAGCCGGGACGGTAAATGAGCAGTTCTTC
-,TRBJ2-2,-,TRBV7-2,CASRPYTGELFF,TGTGCCAGCCGGCCTTACACCGGGGAGCTGTTTTTT
-,TRBJ2-7,-,TRBV5-4,CASSLGGREQYF,TGTGCCAGCAGCTTGGGAGGGAGGGAGCAGTACTTC
-,TRBJ2-2,TRBD1,TRBV6-5,CASTQPTGPGELFF,TGTGCCAGCACCCAACCGACAGGGCCCGGGGAGCTGTTTTTT
-,TRBJ2-7,TRBD2,TRBV28,CASRGPGGRADEQYF,TGTGCCAGCCGTGGGCCGGGCGGGAGGGCCGACGAGCAGTACTTC
-,TRBJ2-1,-,TRBV7-6,CASSLRGMRGSSYNEQFF,TGTGCCAGCAGCTTAAGGGGGATGCGGGGGAGCTCCTACAATGAGCAGTTCTTC
-,TRBJ2-4,-,TRBV27,CASSGARSEGKNIQYF,TGTGCCAGCTCGGGAGCTAGATCGGAGGGCAAAAACATTCAGTACTTC
-,TRBJ2-1,-,TRBV9,CASSSLPASYNEQFF,TGTGCCAGCAGCTCCCTTCCGGCTTCCTACAATGAGCAGTTCTTC
-,TRBJ1-5,-,TRBV28,CASSSSSGQPQHF,TGTGCCAGCAGTTCGTCCTCAGGTCAGCCCCAGCATTTT
-,TRBJ2-3,TRBD2,TRBV7-9,CASSSRGGLGTDTQYF,TGTGCCAGCAGCTCCCGGGGGGGGCTGGGCACAGATACGCAGTATTTT
-,TRBJ1-2,-,TRBV7-9,CASSPRTDLGYTF,TGTGCCAGCAGCCCCCGGACAGACTTGGGCTACACCTTC
-,TRBJ1-5,-,TRBV28,CASLGHERRSNQPQHF,TGTGCCAGCCTGGGGCATGAACGTCGGAGCAATCAGCCCCAGCATTTT
-,TRBJ2-5,-,TRBV7-3,CASSSGAGETQYF,TGTGCCAGCAGCTCCGGGGCCGGTGAGACCCAGTACTTC
-,TRBJ2-5,-,TRBV10-3,CAISNQGQGIIETQYF,TGTGCCATCAGTAATCAGGGGCAGGGGATTATCGAGACCCAGTACTTC
-,TRBJ2-7,-,TRBV6-1,CASSEGLGTRGYEQYF,TGTGCCAGCAGTGAAGGCCTCGGGACCCGGGGCTACGAGCAGTACTTC
-,TRBJ1-5,-,TRBV7-8,CASSLAGEGHQPQHF,TGTGCCAGCAGCTTAGCGGGGGAGGGGCATCAGCCCCAGCATTTT
-,TRBJ2-3,TRBD2,TRBV28,CASSPIGTSLRDTQYF,TGTGCCAGCAGTCCCATCGGGACTAGCCTCCGAGATACGCAGTATTTT
-,TRBJ1-2,TRBD1,TRBV15,CATSRVGTEGYTF,TGTGCCACCAGCAGAGTTGGGACAGAGGGCTACACCTTC